This T cell receptor (beta chain) is drawn from a study of molecular identifiers for immune sequencing clone quantification. TCRdb redid the calling of the PCR reads with MiXCR, one entry per CDR3 protein. In the table there are 9,800 or so distinct CDR3 sequences, just under 20% of which are singletons. Libraries of naive CD8 cells were prepared from 20,000 to 1,000,000 sorted cells using 10%, 30% or 50% RNA. The CD8+CD4-CCR7+CD45RA+ phenotype defined the sorted naive CD8 T cells. V lost 2 bases to trimming and J lost 4 bases, with 9 bases between them. The CDR3 runs to 14 residues. Germline V gives CDR1 SGHVS, CDR2 FNYEAQ. By share of the sample, this clonotype is medium-sized.

The material sequenced was naive CD8+ T cells from blood, with Jurkat cell RNA spiked in. Subset specified: FACS-sorted CD8+CD4-CCR7+CD45RA+ naive T cells. The source is a human donor in good health. Some libraries in this study had Jurkat cell RNA spiked in. J is TRBJ1-5 and V is TRBV7-6, with D hard to call. The CDR3 DNA reads TGTGCCAGCAGCTTATCGCCCGATAATCAGCCCCAGCATTTT. Protein: CASSLSPDNQPQHF.